A selection of T cell receptor beta chains follows, all from one sample in a study of cytomegalovirus exposure and HLA in healthy donors. The data were produced by immunoSEQ multiplex PCR, yet TCRdb's version contains in-frame clones alone and is incomplete. The sample comprises 150,000 to 200,000 clones, 80% of which are singletons, and roughly 10% rests with the top ten. The sequencing sample was made of PBMCs. These receptors originate from a man aged 18 to 30 in good health and CMV-seropositive. CDR3s include the opening cysteine and the closing phenylalanine or tryptophan.

TRBV7-3,11,TRBJ2-2,CASSSSGELFF
TRBV15,15,TRBJ1-5,CATSSAGGGNQPQHF
TRBV10-3,12,TRBJ2-7,CAISATGYEQYF
TRBV27,15,TRBJ1-1,CASRDRGILNTEAFF
TRBV4-1,18,TRBJ2-1,CASSQDLGRDSWNNEQFF
TRBV7-9,14,TRBJ2-7,CASKYAPGTYEQYF
TRBV4-1,17,TRBJ1-2,CASSQDLEGGIVYGYTF
TRBV5-1,15,TRBJ2-1,CASSLGSGTYNEQFF
TRBV6-4,14,TRBJ2-2,CASNDGEDTGELFF
TRBV30,15,TRBJ2-5,CAWSLEPPGQGVQYF
TRBV27,13,TRBJ1-4,CASSRATNEKLFF
TRBV28,15,TRBJ2-4,CASSYEGVAKNIQYF
TRBV30,12,TRBJ2-7,CAWSLPLYEQYF
TRBV5-6,15,TRBJ2-1,CASSLGTTPYNEQFF
TRBV27,14,TRBJ1-5,CASSPGQLQQPQHF